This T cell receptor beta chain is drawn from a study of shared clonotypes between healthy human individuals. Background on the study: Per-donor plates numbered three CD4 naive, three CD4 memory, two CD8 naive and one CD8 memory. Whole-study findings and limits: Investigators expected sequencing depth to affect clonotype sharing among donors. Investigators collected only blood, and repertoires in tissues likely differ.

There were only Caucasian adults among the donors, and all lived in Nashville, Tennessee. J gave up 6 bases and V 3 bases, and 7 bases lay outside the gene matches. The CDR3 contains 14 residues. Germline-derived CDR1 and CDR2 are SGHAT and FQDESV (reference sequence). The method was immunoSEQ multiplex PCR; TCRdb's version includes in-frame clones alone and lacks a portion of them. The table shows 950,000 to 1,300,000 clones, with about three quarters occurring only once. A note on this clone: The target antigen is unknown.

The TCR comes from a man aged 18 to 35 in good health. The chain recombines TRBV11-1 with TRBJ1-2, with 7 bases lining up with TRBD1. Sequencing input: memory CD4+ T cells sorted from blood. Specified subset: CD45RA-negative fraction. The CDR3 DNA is TGTGCCAGCAGCTTCGGGACAGTCACCAATGGCTACACCTTC. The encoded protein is CASSFGTVTNGYTF.